This is a list of T cell receptor beta chains from one sample in a study of beta chain features in type 1 diabetes. Measured with immunoSEQ multiplex PCR; TCRdb has only the in-frame clones, and not every one. The sample yields some 45,000 clones, about half seen once. What was sequenced was Tregs from blood. The receptors come from a woman in her late teens or twenties in good health. Each CDR3 is given with its conserved first and last residue. Fields, in order: clone size, D gene, V gene, J gene, CDR3 protein, CDR3 DNA. A D gene is named only where the DNA matches it firmly. Size is stated for part of the rows, as once, few or many counts, or as a class when the clone is expanded.

clone_size: NA; d_call: NA; v_call: TRBV5-4; j_call: TRBJ1-3; cdr3_aa: CASSLDMGNTIYF; cdr3_nt: TGTGCCAGCAGCTTAGACATGGGAAACACCATATATTTT
clone_size: few; d_call: TRBD1; v_call: TRBV6-5; j_call: TRBJ1-1; cdr3_aa: CASSGITGGGTEAFF; cdr3_nt: TGTGCCAGCAGTGGGATTACAGGGGGCGGCACTGAAGCTTTCTTT
clone_size: NA; d_call: NA; v_call: TRBV30; j_call: TRBJ2-7; cdr3_aa: CAWRRTGYEQYF; cdr3_nt: TGTGCCTGGAGGCGGACGGGGTACGAGCAGTACTTC
clone_size: NA; d_call: NA; v_call: TRBV11-3; j_call: TRBJ2-1; cdr3_aa: CASSLTHNEQFF; cdr3_nt: TGTGCCAGCAGCTTAACACACAATGAGCAGTTCTTC
clone_size: NA; d_call: TRBD1; v_call: TRBV27; j_call: TRBJ1-5; cdr3_aa: CASSPGTGSNQPQHF; cdr3_nt: TGTGCCAGCAGTCCCGGGACAGGGAGCAATCAGCCCCAGCATTTT
clone_size: NA; d_call: TRBD2; v_call: TRBV5-1; j_call: TRBJ2-1; cdr3_aa: CASSHDRTSGSNEQFF; cdr3_nt: TGCGCCAGCAGCCACGACCGGACTAGCGGGAGTAATGAGCAGTTCTTC
clone_size: NA; d_call: TRBD1; v_call: TRBV5-4; j_call: TRBJ2-5; cdr3_aa: CASSSPTGFQETQYF; cdr3_nt: TGTGCCAGCAGCAGCCCGACAGGGTTCCAAGAGACCCAGTACTTC
clone_size: once; d_call: TRBD1; v_call: TRBV5-1; j_call: TRBJ2-7; cdr3_aa: CASSPGTGDSIYEQYF; cdr3_nt: TGCGCCAGCAGCCCTGGGACAGGTGACTCTATCTACGAGCAGTACTTC
clone_size: few; d_call: TRBD1; v_call: TRBV7-2; j_call: TRBJ2-7; cdr3_aa: CASSPGQGRYEQYF; cdr3_nt: TGTGCCAGCAGCCCTGGACAGGGTCGATACGAGCAGTACTTC
clone_size: NA; d_call: NA; v_call: TRBV7-2; j_call: TRBJ1-2; cdr3_aa: CASSLKGYYGYTF; cdr3_nt: TGTGCCAGCAGCTTGAAGGGGTACTATGGCTACACCTTC
clone_size: NA; d_call: TRBD2; v_call: TRBV6-5; j_call: TRBJ2-3; cdr3_aa: CASSFELAGGDTQYF; cdr3_nt: TGTGCCAGCAGTTTCGAACTAGCGGGAGGAGATACGCAGTATTTT
clone_size: few; d_call: TRBD2; v_call: TRBV30; j_call: TRBJ2-7; cdr3_aa: CAWSVAGAGWRRNEQYF; cdr3_nt: TGTGCCTGGAGTGTAGCGGGAGCAGGGTGGAGGAGGAACGAGCAGTACTTC
clone_size: once; d_call: NA; v_call: TRBV2; j_call: TRBJ1-5; cdr3_aa: CASSEVQGRQPQHF; cdr3_nt: TGTGCCAGCAGTGAGGTACAGGGCAGACAGCCCCAGCATTTT
clone_size: NA; d_call: NA; v_call: TRBV19; j_call: TRBJ1-1; cdr3_aa: CASSMLQGTEAFF; cdr3_nt: TGTGCCAGTAGTATGCTTCAGGGCACTGAAGCTTTCTTT
clone_size: NA; d_call: NA; v_call: TRBV28; j_call: TRBJ2-7; cdr3_aa: CASSPGHIYEQYF; cdr3_nt: TGTGCCAGCAGTCCCGGACACATCTACGAGCAGTACTTC
clone_size: few; d_call: TRBD2; v_call: TRBV11-2; j_call: TRBJ2-3; cdr3_aa: CASSSPGTSLSSDTQYF; cdr3_nt: TGTGCCAGCAGCTCCCCCGGGACTAGCTTGAGTTCGGATACGCAGTATTTT
clone_size: NA; d_call: TRBD1; v_call: TRBV9; j_call: TRBJ2-2; cdr3_aa: CASSARGTGGATGELFF; cdr3_nt: TGTGCCAGCAGCGCGAGGGGGACAGGGGGCGCTACCGGGGAGCTGTTTTTT
clone_size: few; d_call: NA; v_call: TRBV10-3; j_call: TRBJ1-1; cdr3_aa: CAISESSFEAFF; cdr3_nt: TGTGCCATCAGTGAGTCGAGTTTTGAAGCTTTCTTT
clone_size: NA; d_call: NA; v_call: TRBV11-3; j_call: TRBJ2-7; cdr3_aa: CASSPRGRSYEQYF; cdr3_nt: TGTGCCAGCAGCCCCCGTGGGCGCTCCTACGAGCAGTACTTC
clone_size: NA; d_call: NA; v_call: TRBV30; j_call: TRBJ1-5; cdr3_aa: CAWTGGGFVSNQPQHF; cdr3_nt: TGTGCCTGGACCGGGGGGGGTTTCGTGAGCAATCAGCCCCAGCATTTT
clone_size: NA; d_call: TRBD1; v_call: TRBV28; j_call: TRBJ2-7; cdr3_aa: CASSQGQVDFYLSYF; cdr3_nt: TGTGCCAGCAGCCAAGGACAGGTAGATTTCTACCTGTCGTACTTC
clone_size: NA; d_call: TRBD2; v_call: TRBV6-1; j_call: TRBJ2-7; cdr3_aa: CASSPRTSAAYEQYF; cdr3_nt: TGTGCCAGCAGTCCACGGACTAGCGCGGCCTACGAGCAGTACTTC
clone_size: once; d_call: TRBD2; v_call: TRBV7-9; j_call: TRBJ2-1; cdr3_aa: CASSQGLTYNEQFF; cdr3_nt: TGTGCCAGCAGCCAGGGACTAACGTACAATGAGCAGTTCTTC
clone_size: few; d_call: NA; v_call: TRBV7-9; j_call: TRBJ1-1; cdr3_aa: CASSSTGTTEAFF; cdr3_nt: TGTGCCAGCAGCTCAACAGGGACCACTGAAGCTTTCTTT
clone_size: NA; d_call: TRBD2; v_call: TRBV4-2; j_call: TRBJ2-1; cdr3_aa: CASGLAGVLNNEQFF; cdr3_nt: TGTGCCAGCGGACTAGCGGGAGTATTGAACAATGAGCAGTTCTTC
clone_size: NA; d_call: TRBD2; v_call: TRBV7-8; j_call: TRBJ2-5; cdr3_aa: CASSLGPAEGGETQYF; cdr3_nt: TGTGCCAGCAGCTTAGGCCCAGCGGAGGGAGGGGAGACCCAGTACTTC
clone_size: few; d_call: TRBD1; v_call: TRBV6-1; j_call: TRBJ2-7; cdr3_aa: CASSQPGQGSYEQYF; cdr3_nt: TGTGCCAGCAGCCAACCAGGACAGGGATCCTACGAGCAGTACTTC
clone_size: NA; d_call: TRBD1; v_call: TRBV5-1; j_call: TRBJ1-2; cdr3_aa: CASSVGQGDYGYTF; cdr3_nt: TGCGCCAGCAGCGTGGGACAGGGCGACTATGGCTACACCTTC
clone_size: few; d_call: NA; v_call: TRBV5-4; j_call: TRBJ2-4; cdr3_aa: CASSSKSTAKNIQYF; cdr3_nt: TGTGCCAGCAGCTCAAAAAGCACGGCCAAAAACATTCAGTACTTC
clone_size: few; d_call: TRBD2; v_call: TRBV7-2; j_call: TRBJ2-3; cdr3_aa: CASSRTSGRDTQYF; cdr3_nt: TGTGCCAGCAGCCGGACTAGCGGGAGGGATACGCAGTATTTT
clone_size: NA; d_call: TRBD1; v_call: TRBV5-6; j_call: TRBJ1-2; cdr3_aa: CASSRDRGSGYTF; cdr3_nt: TGTGCCAGCAGCAGAGACAGGGGGAGTGGCTACACCTTC
clone_size: NA; d_call: TRBD1; v_call: TRBV28; j_call: TRBJ1-2; cdr3_aa: CASSSGQGVSGYTF; cdr3_nt: TGTGCCAGCAGTTCGGGACAGGGGGTTAGTGGCTACACCTTC
clone_size: few; d_call: NA; v_call: TRBV28; j_call: TRBJ2-6; cdr3_aa: CASTLSGANVLTF; cdr3_nt: TGTGCCAGCACCCTATCTGGGGCCAACGTCCTGACTTTC
clone_size: few; d_call: NA; v_call: TRBV2; j_call: TRBJ2-1; cdr3_aa: CASSERGHNEQFF; cdr3_nt: TGTGCCAGCAGTGAAAGAGGGCATAATGAGCAGTTCTTC
clone_size: NA; d_call: TRBD1; v_call: TRBV28; j_call: TRBJ2-7; cdr3_aa: CASRPSRSDRAGYEQYF; cdr3_nt: TGTGCCAGCAGACCATCACGAAGTGACAGGGCCGGGTACGAGCAGTACTTC
clone_size: medium-sized; d_call: NA; v_call: TRBV7-9; j_call: TRBJ2-1; cdr3_aa: CASSPVSSYNEQFF; cdr3_nt: TGTGCCAGCAGCCCAGTCAGCTCCTACAATGAGCAGTTCTTC
clone_size: once; d_call: TRBD2; v_call: TRBV7-3; j_call: TRBJ2-1; cdr3_aa: CASSLQAGGLGEQFF; cdr3_nt: TGTGCCAGCAGCTTGCAAGCGGGAGGGCTTGGGGAGCAGTTCTTC